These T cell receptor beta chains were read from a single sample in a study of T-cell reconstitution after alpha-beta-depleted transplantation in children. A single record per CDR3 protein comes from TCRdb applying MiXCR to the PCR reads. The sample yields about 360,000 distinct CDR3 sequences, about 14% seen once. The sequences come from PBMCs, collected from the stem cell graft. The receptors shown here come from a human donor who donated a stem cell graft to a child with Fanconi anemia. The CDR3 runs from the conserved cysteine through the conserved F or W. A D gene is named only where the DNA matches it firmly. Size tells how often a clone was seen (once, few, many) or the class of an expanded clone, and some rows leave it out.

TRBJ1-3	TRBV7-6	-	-	TGTGCCAGCAGCTTAGTTTCAAGACAGGCAAACTCTGGAAACACCATATATTTT	CASSLVSRQANSGNTIYF
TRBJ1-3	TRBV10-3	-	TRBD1	TGTGCCATCAGCAAACCGGGACAGGGCTCTGGAAACACCATATATTTT	CAISKPGQGSGNTIYF
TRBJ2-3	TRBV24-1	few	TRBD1	TGTGCCACCAGTGATTTGGACAGGGGAGGTCTATATACGCAGTATTTT	CATSDLDRGGLYTQYF
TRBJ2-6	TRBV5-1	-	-	TGCGCCAGCAGCCTTGACAGCTCCAACGTCCTGACTTTC	CASSLDSSNVLTF
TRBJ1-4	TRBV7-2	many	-	TGTGCCAGCAGCTTAGTGGGGGAGGAAAAACTGTTTTTT	CASSLVGEEKLFF
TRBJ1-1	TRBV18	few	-	TGTGCCAGCTCCCCGATTGGAGAAATGAACACTGAAGCTTTCTTT	CASSPIGEMNTEAFF
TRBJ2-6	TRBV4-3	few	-	TGCGCCAGCAGCCAAGTGGGCGGGCCGAGCTCTGGGGCCAACGTCCTGACTTTC	CASSQVGGPSSGANVLTF
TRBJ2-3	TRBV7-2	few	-	TGTGCCAGCAGCTTAGAGGGGCCCCCCCGCGATACGCAGTATTTT	CASSLEGPPRDTQYF
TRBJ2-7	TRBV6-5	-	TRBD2	TGTGCCAGCAGTTGGGGGGGACGGAGCCCCATCGGCGAGCAGTACTTC	CASSWGGRSPIGEQYF
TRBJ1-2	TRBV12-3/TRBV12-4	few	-	TGTGCCAGCAGTTTCTTACAGGGTTATGGCTACACCTTC	CASSFLQGYGYTF
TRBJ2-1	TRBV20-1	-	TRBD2	TGCAGTGCTAGAGCCTTTGGGGGGGTAGCCTACAATGAGCAGTTCTTC	CSARAFGGVAYNEQFF
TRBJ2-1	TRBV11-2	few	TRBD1	TGTGCCAGCAGCTTAGGAAGGGGGCTTGTGAATGAGCAGTTCTTC	CASSLGRGLVNEQFF
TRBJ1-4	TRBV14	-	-	TGTGCCAGCAGCCAAGATCCGGGTGCAGGGGAAAAACTGTTTTTT	CASSQDPGAGEKLFF
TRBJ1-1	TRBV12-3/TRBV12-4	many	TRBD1	TGTGCCAGCAGGGGACAGGGACCAAACACTGAAGCTTTCTTT	CASRGQGPNTEAFF
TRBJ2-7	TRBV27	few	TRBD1	TGTGCCAGCAGCTCCCTGGACAGGGTAACGCACGAGCAGTACTTC	CASSSLDRVTHEQYF
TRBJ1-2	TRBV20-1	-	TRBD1	TGCAGTGCTAGAGATAGGGGACAGGGGGCGAATGGCTACACCTTC	CSARDRGQGANGYTF
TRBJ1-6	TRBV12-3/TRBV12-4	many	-	TGTGCCAGCAGAGGAGGGGACCGCTCCTATAATTCACCCCTCCACTTT	CASRGGDRSYNSPLHF
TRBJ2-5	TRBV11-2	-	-	TGTGCCAGCAGCCCACCAGGGAGGGGGAGAGAGACCCAGTACTTC	CASSPPGRGRETQYF
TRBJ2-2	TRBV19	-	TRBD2	TGTGCCAGTAGTATAACTAGCGGGGCCGCCGGGGAGCTGTTTTTT	CASSITSGAAGELFF
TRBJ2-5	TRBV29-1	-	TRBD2	TGCAGCGTTGTTGGTAGCGGGGCGGTCGGAGAGACCCAGTACTTC	CSVVGSGAVGETQYF
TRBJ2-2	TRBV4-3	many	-	TGTGCCAGCAGCCAAGATCTCGGGGGGAACACCGGGGAGCTGTTTTTT	CASSQDLGGNTGELFF
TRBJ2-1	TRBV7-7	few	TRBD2	TGTGCTAGCAGCCCCTCGACTAGCGGGGGGGCTTTTGAGCAGTTCTTC	CASSPSTSGGAFEQFF
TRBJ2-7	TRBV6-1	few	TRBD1	TGTGCCAGCACCACAATAGGGACAGGGGTCTACGAGCAGTACTTC	CASTTIGTGVYEQYF
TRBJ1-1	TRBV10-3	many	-	TGTGCCATCAGTGGCTTAGGATATGAGAGCATGAACACTGAAGCTTTCTTT	CAISGLGYESMNTEAFF
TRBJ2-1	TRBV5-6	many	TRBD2	TGTGCCAGCAGCCTTGAGCTAGCGGGATCTTACAATGAGCAGTTCTTC	CASSLELAGSYNEQFF
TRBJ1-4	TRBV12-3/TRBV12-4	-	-	TGTGCCAGCAGTTTATCGAGGACAGCTGAAAAACTGTTTTTT	CASSLSRTAEKLFF
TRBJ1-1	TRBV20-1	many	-	TGCAGTGCTAGAAATACAGCCGAACTTGGAGCTTTCTTT	CSARNTAELGAFF
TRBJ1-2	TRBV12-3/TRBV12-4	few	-	TGTGCCAGCGGACGCCTCGCTAACTATGGCTACACCTTC	CASGRLANYGYTF
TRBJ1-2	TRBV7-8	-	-	TGTGCCAGCAGCTTAGTGGACCAAAACTATGGCTACACCTTC	CASSLVDQNYGYTF
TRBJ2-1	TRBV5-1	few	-	TGCGCCAGCAGCTTGGCGGCAGTCGATGAGCAGTTCTTC	CASSLAAVDEQFF
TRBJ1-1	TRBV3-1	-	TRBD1	TGTGCCAGCAGCGCTACAGGGGGGAACACTGAAGCTTTCTTT	CASSATGGNTEAFF
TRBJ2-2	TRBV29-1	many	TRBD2	TGCAGCGCCTTACTAGCGGGGGGGCCTAACACCGGGGAGCTGTTTTTT	CSALLAGGPNTGELFF